A selection of T cell receptor beta chains follows, all from one sample in a study of T-cell memory formation after mild COVID-19. Via MiXCR, TCRdb re-called the 5' RACE reads, giving one row per CDR3 protein. This table has around 300,000 distinct CDR3 sequences, roughly a fifth appearing once. Sequencing was done on a sample of PBMCs or a T cell subset sorted from them (not recorded which). These receptors were obtained from a man in his late teens or twenties who had mild COVID-19 (a few samples of this study predate the infection). Cell type and time point are not known. CDR3s include the opening cysteine and the closing phenylalanine or tryptophan. The D gene is left open where the match is weak. Clone size is not always given. Where it is, it says once, few, many or a class for expanded clones.

d_call: .; v_call: TRBV27; clone_size: few; j_call: TRBJ2-7; cdr3_aa: CASSLTGRGTYEQYF; cdr3_nt: TGTGCCAGCAGTTTAACTGGCAGGGGCACCTACGAGCAGTACTTC
d_call: .; v_call: TRBV15; clone_size: .; j_call: TRBJ2-7; cdr3_aa: CATSRVQAHEQYF; cdr3_nt: TGTGCCACCAGCAGAGTCCAGGCCCACGAGCAGTACTTC
d_call: TRBD2; v_call: TRBV5-1; clone_size: few; j_call: TRBJ2-1; cdr3_aa: CASSWRGYNEQFF; cdr3_nt: TGCGCCAGCAGCTGGCGGGGGTACAATGAGCAGTTCTTC
d_call: .; v_call: TRBV6-2/TRBV6-3; clone_size: few; j_call: TRBJ2-3; cdr3_aa: CASSFYPARTDTQYF; cdr3_nt: TGTGCCAGCAGTTTCTACCCGGCCCGCACAGATACGCAGTATTTT
d_call: .; v_call: TRBV7-3; clone_size: few; j_call: TRBJ2-5; cdr3_aa: CASRLDGGGGKTQYF; cdr3_nt: TGTGCCAGCAGGTTGGACGGGGGAGGTGGAAAGACCCAGTACTTC
d_call: .; v_call: TRBV4-2; clone_size: few; j_call: TRBJ1-4; cdr3_aa: CASSQDLGTGGKLFF; cdr3_nt: TGTGCCAGCAGCCAAGATTTGGGGACCGGGGGCAAACTGTTTTTT
d_call: .; v_call: TRBV4-1; clone_size: .; j_call: TRBJ2-7; cdr3_aa: CASSPAPRSDEQYF; cdr3_nt: TGCGCCAGCAGCCCAGCCCCGCGGTCCGACGAGCAGTACTTC
d_call: .; v_call: TRBV5-1; clone_size: few; j_call: TRBJ2-3; cdr3_aa: CASSSPYGPDTQYF; cdr3_nt: TGCGCCAGCAGCTCGCCTTACGGCCCAGATACGCAGTATTTT
d_call: .; v_call: TRBV12-3/TRBV12-4; clone_size: .; j_call: TRBJ2-3; cdr3_aa: CASSRDGGTDTQYF; cdr3_nt: TGTGCCAGCAGTAGGGACGGCGGCACAGATACGCAGTATTTT
d_call: TRBD1; v_call: TRBV4-1; clone_size: few; j_call: TRBJ1-3; cdr3_aa: CASSQPRTGRSGNTIYF; cdr3_nt: TGCGCCAGCAGCCAACCCAGGACAGGAAGGTCTGGAAACACCATATATTTT
d_call: TRBD1; v_call: TRBV3-1; clone_size: .; j_call: TRBJ2-3; cdr3_aa: CASSLGQGPTDTQYF; cdr3_nt: TGTGCCAGCAGCCTTGGACAGGGGCCGACAGATACGCAGTATTTT
d_call: TRBD2; v_call: TRBV10-3; clone_size: .; j_call: TRBJ2-2; cdr3_aa: CAISVAGGNANTGELFF; cdr3_nt: TGTGCCATCAGTGTGGCGGGGGGCAACGCGAACACCGGGGAGCTGTTTTTT
d_call: TRBD1; v_call: TRBV5-1; clone_size: .; j_call: TRBJ1-2; cdr3_aa: CASSVTGPLGVYGYTF; cdr3_nt: TGCGCCAGCAGCGTGACAGGGCCTCTCGGGGTCTATGGCTACACCTTC
d_call: TRBD1; v_call: TRBV9; clone_size: few; j_call: TRBJ1-1; cdr3_aa: CASSVADRATEAFF; cdr3_nt: TGTGCCAGCAGCGTAGCCGACAGGGCCACTGAAGCTTTCTTT
d_call: .; v_call: TRBV20-1; clone_size: .; j_call: TRBJ2-2; cdr3_aa: CSARDFGEGPAGELFF; cdr3_nt: TGCAGTGCTAGAGATTTCGGAGAGGGGCCCGCCGGGGAGCTGTTTTTT
d_call: TRBD1; v_call: TRBV10-3; clone_size: few; j_call: TRBJ1-1; cdr3_aa: CAISESEGAANTEAFF; cdr3_nt: TGTGCCATCAGTGAGTCGGAGGGGGCAGCGAACACTGAAGCTTTCTTT
d_call: TRBD2; v_call: TRBV5-1; clone_size: .; j_call: TRBJ2-3; cdr3_aa: CASSPGTSFKDTQYF; cdr3_nt: TGCGCCAGCAGCCCCGGGACTAGCTTTAAAGATACGCAGTATTTT
d_call: TRBD2; v_call: TRBV5-1; clone_size: few; j_call: TRBJ2-1; cdr3_aa: CASSSVAGGPNEQFF; cdr3_nt: TGCGCCAGCAGCTCTGTAGCGGGGGGACCCAATGAGCAGTTCTTC
d_call: .; v_call: TRBV25-1; clone_size: .; j_call: TRBJ2-1; cdr3_aa: CASSEYAAVNEQFF; cdr3_nt: TGTGCCAGCAGTGAATATGCAGCGGTTAATGAGCAGTTCTTC
d_call: TRBD1; v_call: TRBV12-3/TRBV12-4; clone_size: .; j_call: TRBJ1-6; cdr3_aa: CASKRQGGGIRSPLHF; cdr3_nt: TGTGCCAGCAAAAGACAGGGGGGAGGGATCCGTTCACCCCTCCACTTT
d_call: TRBD1; v_call: TRBV9; clone_size: few; j_call: TRBJ1-2; cdr3_aa: CASLSTGGFGYTF; cdr3_nt: TGTGCCAGCCTATCCACAGGGGGCTTTGGCTACACCTTC
d_call: TRBD2; v_call: TRBV7-2; clone_size: few; j_call: TRBJ2-5; cdr3_aa: CASSFVAWGLADPGVETQYF; cdr3_nt: TGTGCCAGCAGCTTCGTTGCCTGGGGACTAGCAGACCCGGGGGTGGAGACCCAGTACTTC
d_call: TRBD2; v_call: TRBV4-2; clone_size: many; j_call: TRBJ2-3; cdr3_aa: CASRLAGGPDTQYF; cdr3_nt: TGTGCCAGCAGACTAGCGGGGGGGCCAGATACGCAGTATTTT
d_call: TRBD1; v_call: TRBV6-1; clone_size: .; j_call: TRBJ1-4; cdr3_aa: CASSAGQVVEKLFF; cdr3_nt: TGTGCCAGCAGCGCGGGACAGGTGGTCGAAAAACTGTTTTTT
d_call: .; v_call: TRBV25-1; clone_size: few; j_call: TRBJ2-7; cdr3_aa: CATAGTFLWGYEQYF; cdr3_nt: TGTGCCACCGCCGGAACCTTCCTTTGGGGGTACGAGCAGTACTTC
d_call: .; v_call: TRBV4-2; clone_size: .; j_call: TRBJ1-2; cdr3_aa: CASSQDYVDYGYTF; cdr3_nt: TGTGCCAGCAGCCAAGACTACGTGGACTATGGCTACACCTTC
d_call: TRBD1; v_call: TRBV6-6; clone_size: .; j_call: TRBJ2-5; cdr3_aa: CASSTTGAEETQYF; cdr3_nt: TGTGCCAGCAGCACGACAGGGGCGGAAGAGACCCAGTACTTC
d_call: TRBD1; v_call: TRBV25-1; clone_size: .; j_call: TRBJ1-2; cdr3_aa: CASSELDRGRGYTF; cdr3_nt: TGTGCCAGCAGTGAGCTAGACAGGGGCCGCGGCTACACCTTC
d_call: .; v_call: TRBV7-2; clone_size: .; j_call: TRBJ2-1; cdr3_aa: CASLDRVTNNEQFF; cdr3_nt: TGTGCCAGCCTTGACCGGGTCACGAACAATGAGCAGTTCTTC
d_call: .; v_call: TRBV7-9; clone_size: few; j_call: TRBJ1-1; cdr3_aa: CASSLGAGLLNTEAFF; cdr3_nt: TGTGCCAGCAGCTTAGGGGCAGGCCTACTGAACACTGAAGCTTTCTTT
d_call: .; v_call: TRBV9; clone_size: .; j_call: TRBJ1-2; cdr3_aa: CASSVAGRGAQVLTF; cdr3_nt: TGTGCCAGCAGCGTAGCTGGGCGGGGGGCGCAGGTTCTCACCTTC
d_call: .; v_call: TRBV6-5; clone_size: .; j_call: TRBJ2-5; cdr3_aa: CATGTSPLPETQYF; cdr3_nt: TGTGCCACGGGGACGTCCCCGCTCCCAGAGACCCAGTACTTC
d_call: .; v_call: TRBV4-3; clone_size: .; j_call: TRBJ1-4; cdr3_aa: CASSHLPRGANEKLFF; cdr3_nt: TGCGCCAGCAGCCACTTACCCAGGGGCGCGAATGAAAAACTGTTTTTT
d_call: TRBD2; v_call: TRBV5-1; clone_size: .; j_call: TRBJ2-5; cdr3_aa: CASSEGTSVQETQYF; cdr3_nt: TGCGCCAGCAGCGAAGGGACTAGCGTTCAAGAGACCCAGTACTTC
d_call: TRBD1; v_call: TRBV4-1; clone_size: few; j_call: TRBJ1-6; cdr3_aa: CASSRWDRDSPLHF; cdr3_nt: TGCGCCAGCAGCCGATGGGACAGGGACTCACCCCTCCACTTT
d_call: .; v_call: TRBV6-2/TRBV6-3; clone_size: few; j_call: TRBJ1-2; cdr3_aa: CASSFSARTANYGYTF; cdr3_nt: TGTGCCAGCAGTTTCTCCGCCCGGACAGCCAACTATGGCTACACCTTC
d_call: TRBD1; v_call: TRBV4-2; clone_size: few; j_call: TRBJ1-2; cdr3_aa: CASSLGQGRGYTF; cdr3_nt: TGTGCCAGCAGCCTCGGACAGGGCCGGGGCTACACCTTC
d_call: .; v_call: TRBV4-3; clone_size: .; j_call: TRBJ1-5; cdr3_aa: CASSQEYTGSGQPQHF; cdr3_nt: TGCGCCAGCAGCCAAGAATATACAGGGTCCGGTCAGCCCCAGCATTTT
d_call: .; v_call: TRBV29-1; clone_size: .; j_call: TRBJ1-1; cdr3_aa: CSVTTGNTEAFF; cdr3_nt: TGCAGCGTTACAACGGGGAACACTGAAGCTTTCTTT
d_call: TRBD2; v_call: TRBV7-3; clone_size: .; j_call: TRBJ2-1; cdr3_aa: CASSSGTSGEEQFF; cdr3_nt: TGTGCCAGCAGCTCGGGGACTAGCGGGGAAGAGCAGTTCTTC
d_call: .; v_call: TRBV4-1; clone_size: medium-sized; j_call: TRBJ2-4; cdr3_aa: CATSGAGFLAKNIQYF; cdr3_nt: TGCGCCACCTCGGGTGCGGGCTTTCTGGCCAAAAACATTCAGTACTTC
d_call: .; v_call: TRBV4-3; clone_size: .; j_call: TRBJ1-2; cdr3_aa: CASSQEYVRSYGYTF; cdr3_nt: TGCGCCAGCAGCCAAGAGTACGTACGGAGCTATGGCTACACCTTC
d_call: .; v_call: TRBV18; clone_size: few; j_call: TRBJ2-3; cdr3_aa: CASSPPASSRVGTQYF; cdr3_nt: TGTGCCAGCTCACCACCGGCCTCCTCCAGGGTGGGGACGCAGTATTTT
d_call: .; v_call: TRBV4-1; clone_size: many; j_call: TRBJ2-2; cdr3_aa: CASSQGPGRTGELFF; cdr3_nt: TGCGCCAGCAGCCAAGGTCCAGGGCGAACCGGGGAGCTGTTTTTT
d_call: TRBD1; v_call: TRBV2; clone_size: few; j_call: TRBJ1-3; cdr3_aa: CASSSRGQRGNTIYF; cdr3_nt: TGTGCCAGCAGTTCCAGGGGGCAGAGAGGAAACACCATATATTTT
d_call: .; v_call: TRBV20-1; clone_size: .; j_call: TRBJ1-1; cdr3_aa: CSAPRRIGNTEAFF; cdr3_nt: TGCAGTGCTCCCCGACGGATAGGGAACACTGAAGCTTTCTTT
d_call: .; v_call: TRBV5-1; clone_size: .; j_call: TRBJ2-6; cdr3_aa: CASSLEESGANVLTF; cdr3_nt: TGCGCCAGCAGCTTGGAAGAGTCTGGGGCCAACGTCCTGACTTTC
d_call: .; v_call: TRBV9; clone_size: few; j_call: TRBJ1-5; cdr3_aa: CASSPRGGSDQPQHF; cdr3_nt: TGTGCCAGCAGCCCTAGAGGGGGGAGTGATCAGCCCCAGCATTTT
d_call: TRBD2; v_call: TRBV12-3/TRBV12-4; clone_size: .; j_call: TRBJ2-5; cdr3_aa: CASSSGTTLRTQYF; cdr3_nt: TGTGCCAGCAGTTCAGGGACTACCCTCCGGACCCAGTACTTC
d_call: .; v_call: TRBV2; clone_size: .; j_call: TRBJ2-1; cdr3_aa: CATEASAAYNEQFF; cdr3_nt: TGTGCCACCGAAGCCTCTGCGGCCTACAATGAGCAGTTCTTC
d_call: .; v_call: TRBV5-4; clone_size: few; j_call: TRBJ2-1; cdr3_aa: CASSLVWGAEYNEQFF; cdr3_nt: TGTGCCAGCAGCTTGGTATGGGGGGCCGAGTACAATGAGCAGTTCTTC
d_call: .; v_call: TRBV5-1; clone_size: .; j_call: TRBJ2-5; cdr3_aa: CASSLVEAVETQYF; cdr3_nt: TGCGCCAGCAGCTTGGTGGAGGCGGTAGAGACCCAGTACTTC
d_call: .; v_call: TRBV5-5; clone_size: .; j_call: TRBJ1-4; cdr3_aa: CASSPGMKEEKLFF; cdr3_nt: TGTGCCAGCAGCCCCGGGATGAAGGAGGAAAAACTGTTTTTT
d_call: TRBD1; v_call: TRBV15; clone_size: .; j_call: TRBJ1-2; cdr3_aa: CATSVPRGGYGYTF; cdr3_nt: TGTGCCACCAGCGTACCCAGGGGGGGGTATGGCTACACCTTC
d_call: .; v_call: TRBV20-1; clone_size: few; j_call: TRBJ1-2; cdr3_aa: CSVSLGSYGYTF; cdr3_nt: TGCAGTGTGAGCCTTGGGTCCTATGGCTACACCTTC